One sample yielded the 30 T cell receptor beta chains listed below, sequenced in a study of cytomegalovirus exposure and HLA in healthy donors. Use of 60 Vbeta and 13 Jbeta primers characterized the PCR. The repertoire was sequenced with immunoSEQ multiplex PCR; TCRdb's copy has only in-frame clones and lacks some. The sample carries around 160,000 clones, roughly 77% recorded once. The sample taken for sequencing was PBMCs. The receptors derive from a woman aged 40-49 years in good health and CMV-seropositive.

V and J are TRBV7-2 and TRBJ1-5; D possibly corresponds to TRBD1 (6 bases). The V and J ends lost 2 bases and 0 bases respectively, with 14 bases between them. This CDR3 has 17 residues. The germline V gene has CDR1 SGHTA and CDR2 FQGNSA. The CDR3 nucleotides are TGTGCCAGCAGCTTACGGTTGGCAGGGGATAGCAATCAGCCCCAGCATTTT. Residues: CASSLRLAGDSNQPQHF.

The chain couples TRBV7-7 to TRBJ2-1; 12 bases are a match to TRBD2. The CDR3 sequence is 18 residues long. V lost 4 bases and J lost 0; bases outside the gene matches: 7. Per the germline V gene, CDR1 is SSHAT and CDR2 is FNYEAQ (reference sequence). The CDR3 region is CASSSGTSGRSSYNEQFF. In nucleotides, the CDR3 is TGTGCCAGCAGCTCCGGGACTAGCGGGCGTAGCTCCTACAATGAGCAGTTCTTC.

The chain links TRBV28 to TRBJ1-2; 8 bases agree with TRBD1. The ends lost 3 bases at V and 5 bases at J; junction bases unmatched: 8. There are 15 residues in the CDR3. Germline lookup yields CDR1 MDHEN and CDR2 SYDVKM. The CDR3 nucleotides read TGTGCCAGCAGTTTCCAGACAGGGGTCGGGTATGGCTACACCTTC. Translation gives CASSFQTGVGYGYTF.

The genes are TRBV9 and TRBJ1-1; TRBD1 matches at 10 bases. The CDR3 has 14 amino acids. Trimming at V came to 3 bases and at J to 4 bases, leaving 3 bases not matched to a gene. Germline V CDR1 and CDR2: SGDLS, YYNGEE. CDR3: CASSGGQGPTEAFF. DNA for the CDR3: TGTGCCAGCAGCGGGGGACAGGGGCCCACTGAAGCTTTCTTT.

This clone was observed once. The chain employs TRBV5-1 and TRBJ1-1; D remains unclear. The CDR3 spans 14 residues. CDR1 is SGHRS and CDR2 is YFSETQ in the germline V gene. The germline V and J ends were trimmed by 1 base and 1 base, with 8 bases remaining between them. CDR3 protein: CASSLISSNTEAFF. The CDR3 DNA sequence: TGCGCCAGCAGCTTGATTAGTTCGAACACTGAAGCTTTCTTT.

The CDR3 loop is CSVGNDQGAIGYTF. CDR3 DNA: TGCAGCGTGGGAAACGATCAGGGGGCAATAGGCTACACCTTC. The V and J genes are TRBV29-1 and TRBJ1-2; the match to TRBD1 covers 8 bases. The length of the CDR3 is 14 residues. Germline CDR1 reads SQVTM; CDR2 reads ANQGSEA. The junction had 14 bases not matched to a gene; V was cut back by 6 bases and J by 8 bases.

V and J are TRBV29-1 and TRBJ2-2, with D perhaps matching TRBD1 (7 bases). The CDR3 runs 15 residues. Germline CDR1 and CDR2: SQVTM and ANQGSEA. Trimming removed 0 bases from V and 6 bases from J, with 14 bases in between. CDR3 protein: CSVEERGRGAGELFF. The CDR3, as DNA: TGCAGCGTTGAAGAACGAGGCAGGGGGGCCGGGGAGCTGTTTTTT.

V and J are TRBV7-8 and TRBJ2-1; D perhaps matches TRBD2 (6 bases). V lost 2 bases to trimming and J lost 7 bases, with 18 bases between them. Germline assignment: CDR1 SGHVS and CDR2 FQNEAQ. The CDR3 is 16 residues long. The CDR3 nucleotides are TGTGCCAGCAGCTTAATTGTCGCGGGGTTTGGGAATGAGCAGTTCTTC. Amino acids: CASSLIVAGFGNEQFF.

This clone was counted a few times. The rearrangement uses TRBV9 and TRBJ2-2; D is possibly TRBD2 (6 bases). Deletions cut 1 base from V and 7 bases from J, with 11 bases between. CDR1 and CDR2 from the germline V gene are SGDLS and YYNGEE. The CDR3 runs 14 residues. In nucleotides, the CDR3 is TGTGCCAGCAGCGTACCGGAGGGGAACGGGGAGCTGTTTTTT. This sequence encodes CASSVPEGNGELFF.

The genes are TRBV7-9 and TRBJ2-7; 9 bases line up with TRBD1. This CDR3 spans 15 amino acids. The ends lost 4 bases at V and 4 bases at J; junction bases unmatched: 8. CDR1 is SEHNR, CDR2 FQNEAQ, per germline (reference sequence). CDR3: CASSYPGTGRYEQYF. The CDR3 DNA sequence: TGTGCCAGCAGCTACCCTGGGACAGGGAGATACGAGCAGTACTTC. The complete variable domain, with remaining parts taken from reference TRBV7-9 and TRBJ2-7, reads DTGVSQNPRHKITKRGQNVTFRCDPISEHNRLYWYRQTLGQGPEFLTYFQNEAQLEKSRLLSDRFSAERPKGSFSTLEIQRTEQGDSAMYLCASSYPGTGRYEQYFGPGTRLTVT.

This clone came up a few times. This chain uses TRBV2 with TRBJ2-1, with 11 bases that match TRBD1. Germline CDR1 is SNHLY and CDR2 is FYNNEI. V trimming: 6 bases; J trimming: 2 bases; junction bases outside the gene matches: 12. The CDR3 sequence is 18 residues long. The CDR3 DNA is TGTGCCAGCAGGCGGACAGGGGGCGCAATAGGCCCCTACAATGAGCAGTTCTTC. The encoded protein is CASRRTGGAIGPYNEQFF.

This chain joins TRBV7-2 and TRBJ2-3, with D unclear. Germline values: CDR1 SGHTA, CDR2 FQGNSA. The CDR3 runs to 14 residues. V was shortened by 5 bases and J by 0 bases, with 9 bases between the two germline ends. This CDR3 reads CASSLPTSTDTQYF. The DNA of the CDR3 is TGTGCCAGCAGCCTGCCCACTAGCACAGATACGCAGTATTTT.

As to this clone: At one boundary the junction diverges from the germline segment, which might be a read error. The J gene is TRBJ1-2, the V gene TRBV6-5; a weak D match, TRBD1 (5 bases). The CDR3 is 16 amino acids. Germline V gives CDR1 MNHEY, CDR2 SVGAGI. CDR3 coding DNA: TGTGCCAGCTGTTACTCAGGGACGGGGACTAGGAATGGCTACACCTTC. Residues: CASCYSGTGTRNGYTF.

The chain recombines TRBV5-1 with TRBJ2-2; TRBD2 aligns across 9 bases. Germline CDR1 reads SGHRS; CDR2 reads YFSETQ. The CDR3 totals 16 residues. Unmatched junction bases numbered 5, after V lost 2 bases and J lost 3 bases. The CDR3 nucleotides are TGCGCCAGCAGCTTAGGACTAGCGATGTACACCGGGGAGCTGTTTTTT. It translates to CASSLGLAMYTGELFF. The full variable domain, completed using reference TRBV5-1 and TRBJ2-2, is KAGVTQTPRYLIKTRGQQVTLSCSPISGHRSVSWYQQTPGQGLQFLFEYFSETQRNKGNFPGRFSGRQFSNSRSEMNVSTLELGDSALYLCASSLGLAMYTGELFFGEGSRLTVL.

V and J are TRBV19 and TRBJ2-7, with 7 bases lining up with TRBD2. The germline CDR1 and CDR2 sequences are LNHDA and SQIVND (reference sequence). The CDR3 contains 14 residues. The ends lost 5 bases at V and 2 bases at J; junction bases unmatched: 6. CDR3 loop: CASSQPGGAYEQYF. The CDR3 DNA sequence: TGTGCCAGTAGTCAGCCGGGAGGAGCCTACGAGCAGTACTTC.

This clone was detected once. The chain uses TRBV11-2 and TRBJ1-1; 11 nucleotides match TRBD1. The J segment lost 6 bases and the V segment lost 6 bases, leaving 9 bases of the junction unmatched. The CDR3 is 15 residues long. Germline assignment: CDR1 SGHAT and CDR2 FQNNGV. The CDR3 nucleotides are TGTGCCAGCAGTTCAGACGGGACAGGGGGGGCTGAAGCTTTCTTT. Translation: CASSSDGTGGAEAFF.

V and J are TRBV5-1 and TRBJ1-1; TRBD1 is a possible D gene (6 bases). The CDR3 consists of 14 residues. Looked up from germline, CDR1 is SGHRS and CDR2 is YFSETQ. V was shortened by 5 bases and J by 5 bases, with 16 bases between the two germline ends. CDR3 region: CASSEQGGGTEAFF. In DNA form, the CDR3 reads TGCGCCAGCAGTGAACAGGGTGGTGGAACTGAAGCTTTCTTT.

J is TRBJ1-1 and V is TRBV10-3; no definite D call. Germline lookup yields CDR1 ENHRY and CDR2 SYGVKD. The V end was cut by 1 base, the J end by 6 bases, with 12 bases between. This CDR3 has 14 residues. This chain's CDR3 is CAISEYPGRPEAFF. CDR3 DNA sequence: TGTGCCATCAGTGAGTATCCAGGCCGGCCTGAAGCTTTCTTT.

The gene calls are TRBV4-2 and TRBJ2-3, with a possible D match to TRBD2 (6 bases). The CDR3 is made up of 15 amino acids. V was pared by 4 bases and J by 6 bases, with 17 bases between. Germline V CDR1 and CDR2: LGHNA, YNFKEQ. The CDR3, as DNA: TGTGCCAGCAGCCGAGAGGAGGACTACGTGGATACGCAGTATTTT. The encoded protein is CASSREEDYVDTQYF.

This clone turned up a few times. The chain employs TRBV7-2 and TRBJ2-7; 10 bases are a match to TRBD2. This CDR3 has 15 residues. The germline CDR1 and CDR2 sequences are SGHTA and FQGNSA. Germline trimming cut 4 bases from V and 3 bases from J; bases unmatched to any gene: 6. The chain's CDR3 is CASSWLAGESYEQYF. The CDR3 bases are TGTGCCAGCAGCTGGCTAGCGGGGGAAAGCTACGAGCAGTACTTC.

V gene TRBV28 combines with J gene TRBJ1-2; the match to TRBD1 covers 8 bases. This CDR3 contains 14 residues. After removal of 4 bases from V and 3 bases from J, the junction contained 4 bases not matched to a gene. From germline, CDR1 is MDHEN and CDR2 SYDVKM. The CDR3 DNA sequence: TGTGCCAGCAGTTCGCCGACAGGGGACTATGGCTACACCTTC. This encodes CASSSPTGDYGYTF.

The chain is built from TRBV12-5 and TRBJ2-2, with 12 bases that match TRBD2. CDR1 is LGHNT, CDR2 FRNRAP, per germline. Trimming cost V 6 bases and J 6 bases; bases outside gene matches: 8. There are 16 residues in the CDR3. The CDR3 loop is CASGPGLAGYPGELFF. In nucleotides, the CDR3 is TGTGCTAGTGGCCCTGGACTAGCGGGATATCCCGGGGAGCTGTTTTTT.

The rearrangement uses TRBV15 and TRBJ1-2; no clear D. The CDR3 is 13 residues long. Germline V CDR1 and CDR2: LNHNV, YYDKDF (reference sequence). V lost 1 base and J 9 bases, leaving 12 bases between the germline ends. DNA of the CDR3: TGTGCCACCAGCAGAGGGGAGGGCGGCCGCTACACCTTC. Its translation is CATSRGEGGRYTF.

The gene calls are TRBV7-2 and TRBJ1-3; TRBD1 aligns across 7 bases. This CDR3 is built from 15 residues. CDR1 and CDR2 (germline): SGHTA, FQGNSA. The ends lost 1 base at V and 4 bases at J; junction bases unmatched: 4. The CDR3 region is CASSLDRGLGNTIYF. CDR3 nucleotides: TGTGCCAGCAGCTTAGACAGGGGACTCGGAAACACCATATATTTT.

CDR3 loop: CASSQGPGQPSGAFF. CDR3 DNA sequence: TGCGCCAGCAGCCAGGGACCGGGACAGCCCTCAGGAGCTTTCTTT. This sequence joins TRBV4-3 and TRBJ1-1, with 7 bases lining up with TRBD1. Per the germline V gene, CDR1 is LGHNA and CDR2 is YSLEER. This CDR3 spans 15 amino acids. Losses at the gene ends were 3 bases for V and 10 bases for J; bases not matched to a gene: 14.

The chain recombines TRBV13 with TRBJ2-1; a weak D match, TRBD1 (6 bases). The CDR3 spans 12 residues. Germline-derived CDR1 and CDR2 are PRHDT and FYEKMQ (reference sequence). V dropped 5 bases and J dropped 9 bases, with 11 bases sitting between them. The CDR3 loop is CASSLGTLEQFF. The CDR3 nucleotides are TGTGCCAGCAGCCTCGGGACACTTGAGCAGTTCTTC.

This rearrangement joins TRBV7-9 to TRBJ1-6; unclear D gene. CDR3 size: 14 residues. V lost 3 bases and J lost 6, with 9 bases in between. Germline V gene data show CDR1 as SEHNR and CDR2 as FQNEAQ (reference sequence). The CDR3 sequence: CASSFSGINSPLHF. DNA of the CDR3: TGTGCCAGCAGCTTCTCGGGGATTAATTCACCCCTCCACTTT.

This clone was recorded once. The chain combines TRBV9 with TRBJ2-2; possibly TRBD1 for D (5 bases). Germline V CDR1 and CDR2: SGDLS, YYNGEE. The V and J ends lost 0 bases and 5 bases respectively, with 14 bases between them. The CDR3 contains 16 residues. CDR3 protein: CASSVDGALGTGELFF. The CDR3 DNA sequence: TGTGCCAGCAGCGTAGATGGGGCTCTGGGAACCGGGGAGCTGTTTTTT.

Only one count was recorded for this clone. The chain uses TRBV11-2 and TRBJ2-7, with D possibly being TRBD2 (6 bases). The CDR3 is 14 amino acids. Germline CDR1 and CDR2: SGHAT and FQNNGV. The V and J ends lost 4 bases and 5 bases respectively, with 15 bases between them. CDR3 in DNA: TGTGCCAGCAGCTCCCGACTAGGGTTCGACGAGCAGTACTTC. It is translated as CASSSRLGFDEQYF.

The V and J genes are TRBV9 and TRBJ2-6; 10 bases agree with TRBD1. The CDR3 extends over 18 amino acids. Trimming took 4 bases from V and 0 from J; bases not matched to a gene: 7. Germline CDR1 is SGDLS and CDR2 is YYNGEE. CDR3 bases: TGTGCCAGCAGCTCCCCGGGACAGGGGTACTCTGGGGCCAACGTCCTGACTTTC. The encoded protein is CASSSPGQGYSGANVLTF.